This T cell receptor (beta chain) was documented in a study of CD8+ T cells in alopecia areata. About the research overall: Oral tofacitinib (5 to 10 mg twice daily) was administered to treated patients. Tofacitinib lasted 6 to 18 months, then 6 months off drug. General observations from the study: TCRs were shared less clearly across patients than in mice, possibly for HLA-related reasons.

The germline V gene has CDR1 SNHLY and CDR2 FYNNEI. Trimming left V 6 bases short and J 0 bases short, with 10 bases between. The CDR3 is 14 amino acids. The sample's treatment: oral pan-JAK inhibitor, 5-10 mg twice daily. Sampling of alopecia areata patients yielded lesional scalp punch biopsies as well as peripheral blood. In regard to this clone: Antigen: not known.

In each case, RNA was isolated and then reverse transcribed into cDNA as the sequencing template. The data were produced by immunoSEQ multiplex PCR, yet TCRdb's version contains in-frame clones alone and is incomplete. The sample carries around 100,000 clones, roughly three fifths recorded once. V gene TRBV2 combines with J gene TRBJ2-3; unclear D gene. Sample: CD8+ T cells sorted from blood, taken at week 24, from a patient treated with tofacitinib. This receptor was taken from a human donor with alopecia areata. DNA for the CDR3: TGTGCCAGCAGCCCCGTAGCAAGCACAGATACGCAGTATTTT. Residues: CASSPVASTDTQYF.